Shown below are 2 T cell receptor beta chains from a single sample sequenced in a study of cytomegalovirus exposure and HLA in healthy donors. The PCR employed 60 Vbeta primers together with 13 Jbeta primers. TCRdb keeps only in-frame clones here, not all; method: immunoSEQ multiplex PCR. The table has some 180,000 clones, approximately 80% seen once. Sequencing was done on a sample of PBMCs. The receptors shown here come from a girl under 18 in good health and CMV-seropositive.

The chain is built from TRBV5-4 and TRBJ2-5; 14 bases are a match to TRBD2. CDR3 length: 18 residues. Looked up from germline, CDR1 is SGHNT and CDR2 is YYREEE (reference sequence). V was clipped by 4 bases and J by 5 bases; unmatched bases: 13. The CDR3, as DNA: TGTGCCAGCAGCACAACGCTCGGACTAGCGGGAGGTTGGGAGACCCAGTACTTC. Translating it yields CASSTTLGLAGGWETQYF.

V and J are TRBV30 and TRBJ1-1; tentatively, D is TRBD1 (5 bases). The germline gives CDR1 GTSNPN, CDR2 SVGIG (reference sequence). There are 15 residues in the CDR3. V was clipped by 0 bases and J by 0 bases, with 11 bases between them. The CDR3 DNA is TGTGCCTGGAGTGTACCTGGGGCCTTGAACACTGAAGCTTTCTTT. As protein: CAWSVPGALNTEAFF.